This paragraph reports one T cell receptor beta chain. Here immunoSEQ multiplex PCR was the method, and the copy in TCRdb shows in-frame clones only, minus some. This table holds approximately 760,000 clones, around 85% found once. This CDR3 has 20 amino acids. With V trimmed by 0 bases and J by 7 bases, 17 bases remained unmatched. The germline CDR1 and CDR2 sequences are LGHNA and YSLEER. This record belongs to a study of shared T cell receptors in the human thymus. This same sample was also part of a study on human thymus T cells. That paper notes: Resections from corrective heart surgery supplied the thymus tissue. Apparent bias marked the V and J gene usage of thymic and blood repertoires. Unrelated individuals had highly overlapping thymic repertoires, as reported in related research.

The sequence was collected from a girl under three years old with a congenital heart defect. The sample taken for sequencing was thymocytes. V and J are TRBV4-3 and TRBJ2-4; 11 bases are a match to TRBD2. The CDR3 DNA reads TGCGCCAGCAGCCAAGATTGGATAAGGGCTAGCGGGGGGTCGGAGAACATTCAGTACTTC. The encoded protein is CASSQDWIRASGGSENIQYF.